The 14 T cell receptor beta chains presented below share a single source sample, sequenced in a study of early T cells in non-severe SARS-CoV-2 infection. TCRdb ran MiXCR on the 5' RACE reads and lists one entry per CDR3 protein. Among 60,000 or so distinct CDR3 sequences listed, around 13% were seen once. Sequencing used whole blood. These receptors all stem from an adult who was a healthcare worker with PCR-confirmed SARS-CoV-2 infection or an uninfected control (not recorded which).

The gene calls are TRBV5-1 and TRBJ2-3, with TRBD1 identical over 10 bases. The trim removed 0 bases at V and 4 bases at J, leaving 2 bases unmatched. This CDR3 has 15 amino acids. Per the germline V gene, CDR1 is SGHRS and CDR2 is YFSETQ. In nucleotides, the CDR3 is TGCGCCAGCAGCTTGGGACAGGGGGCCGCAGATACGCAGTATTTT. It encodes CASSLGQGAADTQYF.

This clonotype was observed a few times. The chain couples TRBV5-5 to TRBJ2-7, with TRBD2 matching 7 bases. Germline loops: CDR1 SGHKS, CDR2 YYEKEE (reference sequence). With V trimmed by 7 bases and J by 2 bases, 21 bases remained unmatched. This CDR3 has 18 amino acids. CDR3 amino acids: CASGQQPYRSSGTYEQYF. The CDR3 nucleotides read TGTGCCAGCGGCCAGCAGCCATATCGTTCGAGCGGGACCTACGAGCAGTACTTC.

This clonotype has at least ten counts. The chain has TRBV7-9 and TRBJ1-1; D not resolved. Looked up from germline, CDR1 is SEHNR and CDR2 is FQNEAQ (reference sequence). The CDR3 extends over 13 amino acids. Deletions cut 5 bases from V and 8 bases from J, with 15 bases between. The CDR3 sequence is CASSLGENREAFF. As DNA, the CDR3 is TGTGCCAGCAGCCTAGGTGAGAACAGAGAAGCTTTCTTT.

This clonotype was counted a few times. The V call is TRBV28, the J call TRBJ2-1, with TRBD2 identical over 8 bases. The CDR3 spans 12 residues. V trimming: 2 bases; J trimming: 12 bases; junction bases outside the gene matches: 3. Germline V CDR1 and CDR2: MDHEN, SYDVKM. The CDR3 region has the DNA TGTGCCAGCAGTTTACTTCTAGCGGGGCAGTTCTTC. Protein: CASSLLLAGQFF.

This clonotype has ten or more counts. This chain uses TRBV7-9 with TRBJ2-1; weak D call: TRBD1 (5 bases). The CDR3 extends over 15 amino acids. CDR1 is SEHNR, CDR2 FQNEAQ, per germline (reference sequence). V was trimmed by 5 bases and J by 1 base, leaving 12 bases between them. CDR3 amino acids: CASSVMAGSYNEQFF. In nucleotides, the CDR3 is TGTGCCAGCAGCGTCATGGCAGGGTCCTACAATGAGCAGTTCTTC.

This chain uses TRBV5-1 with TRBJ2-1; D is unresolved. CDR1 is SGHRS and CDR2 is YFSETQ in the germline V gene. The CDR3 runs to 15 residues. V was pared by 0 bases and J by 8 bases, with 15 bases between. The CDR3 region has the DNA TGCGCCAGCAGCTTGGCTCCCAAGTCCCAGGATGAGCAGTTCTTC. Translated, it gives CASSLAPKSQDEQFF.

In its sample, this clonotype was seen a few times. This sequence joins TRBV6-5 and TRBJ1-5; 8 nucleotides match TRBD1. There are 13 residues in the CDR3. V lost 9 bases to trimming and J lost 6 bases; unmatched junction nucleotides: 7. Germline values: CDR1 MNHEY, CDR2 SVGAGI. The CDR3 region is CARRTGLFQPQHF. As DNA, the CDR3 is TGTGCCAGACGGACAGGGCTTTTTCAGCCCCAGCATTTT.

The J gene is TRBJ2-3, the V gene TRBV7-9; D unresolved. CDR1 is SEHNR and CDR2 is FQNEAQ in the germline V gene (reference sequence). This CDR3 comprises 11 residues. Deletions cut 5 bases from V and 7 bases from J, with 7 bases between. The DNA of the CDR3 is TGTGCCAGCAGCCCCGGTAATACGCAGTATTTT. Its protein is CASSPGNTQYF. The whole variable domain, remainder taken from reference TRBV7-9 and TRBJ2-3, is DTGVSQNPRHKITKRGQNVTFRCDPISEHNRLYWYRQTLGQGPEFLTYFQNEAQLEKSRLLSDRFSAERPKGSFSTLEIQRTEQGDSAMYLCASSPGNTQYFGPGTRLTVL.

This clonotype showed up many times. CDR3 amino acids: CASSLNRPPDTQYF. CDR3 sequence (DNA): TGTGCCAGCAGCTTAAATCGCCCTCCGGATACGCAGTATTTT. The chain employs TRBV7-3 and TRBJ2-3; D unclear. V lost 1 base and J 6 bases, leaving 11 bases between the germline ends. Germline V gene lookup returns CDR1 SGHTA and CDR2 FQGTGA. The CDR3 length is 14 residues.

As to this clonotype: This may be a read error: a much more frequent sequence differs by one nucleotide. The chain uses TRBV9 and TRBJ2-2; 7 bases agree with TRBD2. V was clipped by 0 bases and J by 9 bases; unmatched bases: 8. This CDR3 has 15 amino acids. Germline lookup yields CDR1 SGDLS and CDR2 YYNGEE. CDR3 sequence: CASSVGTGGSRELFF. CDR3 in DNA: TGTGCCAGCAGCGTAGGGACTGGCGGGAGCCGGGAGCTGTTTTTT.

This clonotype was found many times. This chain links TRBV9 with TRBJ2-1; possibly TRBD1 for D (5 bases). CDR1 and CDR2 from the germline V gene are SGDLS and YYNGEE. The CDR3 spans 15 residues. Between the trimmed V and J ends, which lost 7 bases and 0 bases, there was a span of 14 bases. The CDR3 spells CASSEFQGSYNEQFF. The CDR3, as DNA: TGTGCCAGCTCTGAATTTCAGGGCTCCTACAATGAGCAGTTCTTC.

In its sample, this clonotype was seen a few times. The chain joins TRBV28 to TRBJ1-6; no reliable D call. With 9 bases removed from V and 9 bases from J, the gap between germline ends came to 9 bases. Looked up from germline, CDR1 is MDHEN and CDR2 is SYDVKM. The CDR3 has 11 residues. The CDR3 spells CASCLGSPLHF. Written as DNA, the CDR3 is TGTGCCAGTTGCCTTGGTTCACCCCTCCACTTT.

This chain uses TRBV7-2 with TRBJ2-5; 7 bases align to TRBD2. In germline, CDR1 is SGHTA, CDR2 FQGNSA. V dropped 0 bases and J dropped 5; count of bases not matched to a gene: 6. The CDR3 is 15 amino acids. The CDR3 sequence is CASSLAGQGGETQYF. The DNA of the CDR3 is TGTGCCAGCAGCTTAGCGGGTCAGGGAGGGGAGACCCAGTACTTC. Looking up the rest from reference TRBV7-2 and TRBJ2-5 gives the full variable domain: GAGVSQSPSNKVTEKGKDVELRCDPISGHTALYWYRQSLGQGLEFLIYFQGNSAPDKSGLPSDRFSAERTGGSVSTLTIQRTQQEDSAVYLCASSLAGQGGETQYFGPGTRLLVL.

The chain recombines TRBV6-4 with TRBJ1-1; D might be TRBD1 (5 bases). The CDR3 is 13 residues long. V lost 3 bases and J lost 1, with 6 bases in between. Per germline, CDR1 MRHNA and CDR2 SNTAGT. The CDR3 DNA follows: TGTGCCAGCAGTGAGACAGAGAACACTGAAGCTTTCTTT. Its translation is CASSETENTEAFF.